A single sample gave rise to the 11 T cell receptor beta chains below, sequenced in a study of cytomegalovirus exposure and HLA in healthy donors. PCR used 60 Vbeta primers and 13 Jbeta primers. Sequencing was performed with immunoSEQ multiplex PCR; in TCRdb, only in-frame clones are kept and a portion is missing. The sample contains over 200,000 clones, 82% of which appear only once. The specimen was PBMCs. Every receptor here comes from a man aged 40-50 years in good health and CMV-seropositive.

The chain combines TRBV9 with TRBJ2-7; 9 nucleotides line up with TRBD1. In germline, CDR1 is SGDLS, CDR2 YYNGEE. V was pared by 3 bases and J by 3 bases, with 4 bases of the junction left unmatched. The CDR3 totals 14 residues. CDR3 protein: CASSAGTGHYEQYF. The CDR3 DNA is TGTGCCAGCAGCGCCGGGACAGGGCACTACGAGCAGTACTTC.

The V and J genes are TRBV19 and TRBJ2-3, with TRBD1 as a possible D gene (5 bases). This CDR3 is 15 amino acids long. Trimming pared 7 bases from V and 3 bases from J, leaving 17 bases between. CDR1 LNHDA and CDR2 SQIVND come from the germline V gene (reference sequence). CDR3 coding DNA: TGTGCCAGTAAAAGGGGCAGGGAATGGACAGATACGCAGTATTTT. This encodes CASKRGREWTDTQYF.

The chain has TRBV5-1 and TRBJ2-7; 8 bases fit TRBD1. CDR1 and CDR2 from the germline V gene are SGHRS and YFSETQ. This CDR3 has 15 amino acids. V shed 0 bases and J 5 bases; nucleotides not matched to a gene: 7. The CDR3 nucleotides read TGCGCCAGCAGCTTGGGGACAGGGTTCAGTCACGAGCAGTACTTC. This codes for CASSLGTGFSHEQYF.

V usage is TRBV18 and J usage is TRBJ2-5; maybe TRBD1 (6 bases). Germline values: CDR1 KGHSH, CDR2 LQKENI. V dropped 3 bases and J dropped 5 bases, with 16 bases sitting between them. There are 15 residues in the CDR3. The CDR3 sequence: CASSPKTGRVETQYF. The CDR3 DNA reads TGTGCCAGCTCACCGAAAACAGGGCGGGTCGAGACCCAGTACTTC.

The chain employs TRBV29-1 and TRBJ2-1; the D gene is possibly TRBD2 (5 bases). Germline V CDR1 and CDR2: SQVTM, ANQGSEA. This CDR3 comprises 17 residues. Trimming pared 1 base from V and 5 bases from J, leaving 21 bases between. The CDR3 reads CSVEAGSASGGHNEQFF. CDR3 sequence (DNA): TGCAGCGTTGAAGCCGGGTCCGCTTCGGGCGGGCACAATGAGCAGTTCTTC.

V is TRBV29-1 and J is TRBJ2-2; 12 positions match TRBD1. The CDR3 runs 16 residues. The V and J ends lost 7 bases and 7 bases, in that order; junction bases with no gene match: 13. Germline CDR1 SQVTM, CDR2 ANQGSEA. This CDR3 reads CSAEMGQGAKVGELFF. For the CDR3, the DNA is TGCAGCGCCGAAATGGGACAGGGGGCGAAAGTCGGGGAGCTGTTTTTT.

The J gene is TRBJ2-7, the V gene TRBV7-9, with D possibly TRBD2 on 5 matching bases. The germline gives CDR1 SEHNR, CDR2 FQNEAQ (reference sequence). The CDR3 length is 15 residues. V was clipped by 5 bases and J by 2 bases, with 16 bases between them. CDR3 residues: CASSLTDSVPYEQYV. DNA for the CDR3: TGTGCCAGCAGCCTCACGGACTCTGTGCCCTACGAGCAGTACGTC.

The rearrangement links TRBV5-1 to TRBJ1-3; D may be TRBD1 (6 bases). The ends were cut back, 6 bases at V and 7 bases at J, with 11 bases in the middle. Germline lookup yields CDR1 SGHRS and CDR2 YFSETQ. The CDR3 is 12 amino acids. In DNA, the CDR3 is TGCGCCAGCAAGGACAGTGGGAACACCATATATTTT. This codes for CASKDSGNTIYF.

This clone has more than one count but fewer than ten. This chain's CDR3 is CASSHNPLPNEQFF. DNA for the CDR3: TGTGCCAGCAGCCACAACCCCCTTCCCAATGAGCAGTTCTTC. The chain carries TRBV6-5 and TRBJ2-1; D not certain. The CDR3 runs to 14 residues. The germline V and J ends were trimmed by 6 bases and 6 bases, with 15 bases remaining between them. Germline V gene lookup returns CDR1 MNHEY and CDR2 SVGAGI.

About this clone itself: Additional DNA sequences in this sample encode the identical CDR3. V and J are TRBV5-6 and TRBJ2-3; 8 bases map to TRBD2. Germline V lookup: CDR1 SGHDT, CDR2 YYEEEE. The V gene end was trimmed by 4 bases and the J gene end by 0 bases; junction bases not matched to a gene: 7. The CDR3 covers 16 residues. In nucleotides, the CDR3 is TGTGCCAGCAGCCACGGACTAGCCCCTAGCACAGATACGCAGTATTTT. Protein product: CASSHGLAPSTDTQYF.

This sequence joins TRBV7-2 and TRBJ2-1; 12 bases align to TRBD2. The germline V gene encodes CDR1 SGHTA and CDR2 FQGNSA. The CDR3 covers 17 residues. The junction had 11 bases not matched to a gene; V was cut back by 2 bases and J by 9 bases. CDR3 amino acids: CASSLSVSLAGGSEQFF. As DNA, the CDR3 is TGTGCCAGCAGCTTAAGTGTTTCCCTAGCGGGAGGGAGTGAGCAGTTCTTC. Complete variable domain (other parts from reference TRBV7-2 and TRBJ2-1): GAGVSQSPSNKVTEKGKDVELRCDPISGHTALYWYRQSLGQGLEFLIYFQGNSAPDKSGLPSDRFSAERTGGSVSTLTIQRTQQEDSAVYLCASSLSVSLAGGSEQFFGPGTRLTVL.